The source of this T cell receptor beta chain is a study of radiation and T cells in renal cell carcinoma (dated by TCRdb to the early 2020s). Concerning the study at large: Samples were obtained from a clinical trial, in which 15 Gy stereotactic body radiation therapy was delivered to primary renal cell carcinomas and nephrectomy was performed 4 weeks later. TCR beta sequencing covered approximately 51 samples in total, comprising about 26 tumors and some 27 peripheral blood samples. Across all 53 samples, 4 million to 5 million unique CDR3 nucleotide sequences encoding some 2.6 million unique CDR3 amino acid sequences were identified. Study-wide conclusions, independent of this receptor: Because the trial had a single-armed design, the trial could not examine how radiation dose or scheduling affected the TCR repertoire. Top tumor clonotypes rose in blood from baseline to 2 weeks post-radiation, then contracted by 4 weeks, suggesting transient expansion of tumor-resident clones. Blood repertoire dynamics were not followed beyond 4 weeks after treatment. Because pretreatment tumor biopsies were not available, the baseline intratumoral presence of clonotypes could not be determined.

TCR beta libraries were generated from genomic DNA with the immunoSEQ kit, following the manufacturer's recommendations. For library preparation, a first multiplex PCR was performed with proprietary primers, followed by a second PCR in which unique barcodes were added, and bead cleanups were performed after each round. A kit-provided positive control reaction and a negative control reaction were included in every sample batch. The final libraries were assessed on an Agilent 4200 TapeStation D1000 ScreenTape, pooled by volume, and quantified by qPCR. An Illumina NextSeq500 fitted with a MidOutput 150-cycle cartridge performed the sequencing, running 156 Read1 cycles and 15 Index1 cycles with the kit's custom primers. The pooled library was loaded at 1.0 pM, and around 20% PhiX control was spiked in. In the original analysis: Vendor-processed data were analyzed in R, and a clonotype was defined as all T cells sharing the same CDR3 nucleotide sequence. In the clone abundance analyses, frequencies were normalized to the 10,000 most abundant clones in each sample. Public T cell clones, averaging fewer than five per sample, were removed before analysis. Tumor-enriched and baseline blood-enriched clonotypes were defined by at least a 32-fold difference in abundance between compartments. A beta-binomial differential abundance model was applied to find clonotypes that expanded or contracted between blood time points. The Baroni-Urbani and Buser coefficient was used to measure tumor-blood repertoire similarity, and groups were compared with two-tailed Wilcoxon tests in R. TCRdb took over this immuneACCESS table, retaining in-frame rearrangements with V and J assigned. Such tables are incomplete; in checked studies, under half of the missing clones stem from an unresolved V gene, and the remainder is unexplained. V and J calls and clone size are as listed in that table; D and trimming were resolved from the DNA. This sample gives tens of thousands of clones in total; around 80% of them show up just once. Approximately 7% of the sample belongs to the ten largest clones.

Read against the paper, the sample's time point label means: blood 2 weeks post-SBRT. The treatment or condition tag for this specimen amounts to: 15 Gy SBRT to primary tumor, nephrectomy 4 weeks later. Serial peripheral blood from radiation-treated patients was sampled at baseline, 2 weeks and 4 weeks after SBRT to track tumor-enriched clonotypes. Every patient had renal cell carcinoma of clear cell pathology. Genomic DNA for TCR sequencing was prepared using the QIAamp DNA Blood Mini Kit (Qiagen). The analyses included just those samples that passed every quality control check. The CDR3 goes from the cysteine to the phenylalanine over 11 residues. The retained sequence is limited to the CDR3, 33 bases, with the frame set at the first base. The trim is 8 bases for V and 1 base for J, with a gap of 8 bases between the germline ends. CDR1 DFQATT and CDR2 SNEGSKA are derived from the germline V gene (reference sequence).

A word on this clone: The antigen it recognizes is unknown. Base qualities are not provided; no much larger clone lies one nucleotide away.

Here the sequenced sample was blood, taken from a patient whose treatment included radiotherapy and nephrectomy. The clonotype originates from a man aged 55-75 years with renal cell carcinoma. Recombination connected TRBV20-1 to TRBJ2-5; no D gene is confidently identified. The DNA sequence follows: TGCAGTACCCTGCGCCAAGAGACCCAGTACTTC. This is translated as CSTLRQETQYF.